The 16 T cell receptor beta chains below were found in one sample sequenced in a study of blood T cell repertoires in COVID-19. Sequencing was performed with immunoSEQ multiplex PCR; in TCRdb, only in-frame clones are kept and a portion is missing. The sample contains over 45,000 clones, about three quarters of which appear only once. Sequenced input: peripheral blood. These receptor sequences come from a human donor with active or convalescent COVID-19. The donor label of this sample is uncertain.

The CDR3 DNA reads as TGTGCCATCAGTGCCGGGGATGGAAACACCATATATTTT. This translates into CAISAGDGNTIYF. The rearrangement uses TRBV10-3 and TRBJ1-3; no clear D gene. V lost 4 bases and J 3 bases, leaving 7 bases between the germline ends. The CDR3 runs to 13 residues. The V gene's germline CDR1 is ENHRY and CDR2 SYGVKD.

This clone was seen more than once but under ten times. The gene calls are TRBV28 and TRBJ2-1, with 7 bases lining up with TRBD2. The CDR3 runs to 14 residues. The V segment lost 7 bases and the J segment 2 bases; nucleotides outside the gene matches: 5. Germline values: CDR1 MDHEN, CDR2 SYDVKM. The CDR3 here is CASKRDRTYNEQFF. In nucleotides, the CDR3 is TGTGCCAGCAAGCGGGATAGGACCTACAATGAGCAGTTCTTC.

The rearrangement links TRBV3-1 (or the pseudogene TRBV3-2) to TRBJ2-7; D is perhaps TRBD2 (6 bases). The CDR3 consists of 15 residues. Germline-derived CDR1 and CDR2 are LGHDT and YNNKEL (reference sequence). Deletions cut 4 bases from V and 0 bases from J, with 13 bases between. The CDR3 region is CASSPPAGISYEQYF. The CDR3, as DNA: TGTGCCAGCAGCCCCCCAGCGGGCATCTCCTACGAGCAGTACTTC.

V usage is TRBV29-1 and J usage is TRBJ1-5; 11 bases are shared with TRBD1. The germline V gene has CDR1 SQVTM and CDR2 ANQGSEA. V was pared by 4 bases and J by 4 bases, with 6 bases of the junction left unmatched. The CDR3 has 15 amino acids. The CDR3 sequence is CSVGAGTGGNQPQHF. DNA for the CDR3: TGCAGCGTTGGGGCCGGGACAGGGGGAAATCAGCCCCAGCATTTT.

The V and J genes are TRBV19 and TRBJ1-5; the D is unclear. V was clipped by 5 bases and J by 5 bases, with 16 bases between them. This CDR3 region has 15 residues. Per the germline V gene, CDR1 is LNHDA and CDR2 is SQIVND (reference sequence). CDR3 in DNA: TGTGCCAGTAGTTTTTACAGTCCGGGGTATCAGCCCCAGCATTTT. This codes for CASSFYSPGYQPQHF.

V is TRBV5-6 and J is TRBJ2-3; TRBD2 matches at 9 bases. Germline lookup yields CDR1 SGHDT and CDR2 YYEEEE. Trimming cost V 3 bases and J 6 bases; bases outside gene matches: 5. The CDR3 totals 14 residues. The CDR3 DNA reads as TGTGCCAGCAGCTCGGGACTAGCAACCGATACGCAGTATTTT. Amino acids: CASSSGLATDTQYF.

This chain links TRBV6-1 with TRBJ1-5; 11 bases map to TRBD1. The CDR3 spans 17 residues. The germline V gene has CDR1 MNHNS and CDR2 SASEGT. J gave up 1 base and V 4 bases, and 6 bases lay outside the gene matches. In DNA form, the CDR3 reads TGTGCCAGCAGTGGAGGACAGGGGGCGGGAAGCAATCAGCCCCAGCATTTT. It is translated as CASSGGQGAGSNQPQHF.

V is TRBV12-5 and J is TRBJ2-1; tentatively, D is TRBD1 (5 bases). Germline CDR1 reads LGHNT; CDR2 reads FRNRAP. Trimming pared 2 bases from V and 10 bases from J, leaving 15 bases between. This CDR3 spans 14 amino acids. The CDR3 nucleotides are TGTGCTAGTGGTTTGTTACAGGAGACAGAGGAGCAGTTCTTC. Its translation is CASGLLQETEEQFF.

CDR3 coding DNA: TGTGCCAGCAGCCGGGACCGGGACAGGGATCATGGCTACACCTTC. Protein: CASSRDRDRDHGYTF. The chain joins TRBV7-9 to TRBJ1-2; 9 bases match TRBD1. The germline V gene encodes CDR1 SEHNR and CDR2 FQNEAQ (reference sequence). There are 15 residues in the CDR3. After removal of 5 bases from V and 6 bases from J, the junction contained 10 bases not matched to a gene. The variable domain in full, with the rest retrieved from reference TRBV7-9 and TRBJ1-2, is DTGVSQNPRHKITKRGQNVTFRCDPISEHNRLYWYRQTLGQGPEFLTYFQNEAQLEKSRLLSDRFSAERPKGSFSTLEIQRTEQGDSAMYLCASSRDRDRDHGYTFGSGTRLTVV.

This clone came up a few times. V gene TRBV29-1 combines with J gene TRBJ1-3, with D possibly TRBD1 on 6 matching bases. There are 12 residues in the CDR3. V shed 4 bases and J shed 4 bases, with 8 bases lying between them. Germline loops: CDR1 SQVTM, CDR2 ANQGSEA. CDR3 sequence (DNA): TGCAGCGTTGCACAGGGCGGAAACACCATATATTTT. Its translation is CSVAQGGNTIYF.

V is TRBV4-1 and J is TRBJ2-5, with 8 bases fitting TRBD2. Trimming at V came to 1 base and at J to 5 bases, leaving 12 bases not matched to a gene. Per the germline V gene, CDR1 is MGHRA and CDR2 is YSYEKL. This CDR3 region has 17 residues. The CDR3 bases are TGCGCCAGCAGCCAAGTCCTACAGCGGGAGACAGCGGAGACCCAGTACTTC. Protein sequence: CASSQVLQRETAETQYF.

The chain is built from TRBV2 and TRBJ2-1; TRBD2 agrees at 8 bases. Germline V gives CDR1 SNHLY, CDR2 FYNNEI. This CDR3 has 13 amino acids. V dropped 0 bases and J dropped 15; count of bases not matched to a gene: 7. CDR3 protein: CASSEASGTSRFF. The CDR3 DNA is TGTGCCAGCAGTGAAGCGAGCGGGACTAGTCGGTTCTTC.

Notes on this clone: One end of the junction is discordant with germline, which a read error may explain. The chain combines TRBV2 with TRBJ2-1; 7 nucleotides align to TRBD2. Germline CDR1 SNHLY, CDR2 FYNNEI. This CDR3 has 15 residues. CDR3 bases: TGTGCCAGCAGGGAAGGGGAGGGTCCCTACAATGAGCAGTTCTTC. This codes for CASREGEGPYNEQFF.

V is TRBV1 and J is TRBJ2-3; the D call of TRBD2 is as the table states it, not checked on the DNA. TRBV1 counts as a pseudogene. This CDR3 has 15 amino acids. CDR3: CTTKKRDSAADTQYF. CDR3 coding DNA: TGCACCACGAAGAAGCGGGATTCAGCCGCAGATACGCAGTATTTT.

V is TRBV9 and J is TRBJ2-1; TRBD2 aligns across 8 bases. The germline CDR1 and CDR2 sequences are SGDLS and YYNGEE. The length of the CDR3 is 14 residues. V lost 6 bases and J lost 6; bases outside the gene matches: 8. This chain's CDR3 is CASNNGLASNEQFF. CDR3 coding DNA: TGTGCCAGCAACAATGGACTAGCAAGCAATGAGCAGTTCTTC.

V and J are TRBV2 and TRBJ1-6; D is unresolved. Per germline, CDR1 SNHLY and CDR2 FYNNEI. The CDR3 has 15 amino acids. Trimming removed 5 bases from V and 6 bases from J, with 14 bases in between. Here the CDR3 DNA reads TGTGCCAGCAGTCCCCGGCAGGCTCCTAATTCACCCCTCCACTTT. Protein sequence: CASSPRQAPNSPLHF.